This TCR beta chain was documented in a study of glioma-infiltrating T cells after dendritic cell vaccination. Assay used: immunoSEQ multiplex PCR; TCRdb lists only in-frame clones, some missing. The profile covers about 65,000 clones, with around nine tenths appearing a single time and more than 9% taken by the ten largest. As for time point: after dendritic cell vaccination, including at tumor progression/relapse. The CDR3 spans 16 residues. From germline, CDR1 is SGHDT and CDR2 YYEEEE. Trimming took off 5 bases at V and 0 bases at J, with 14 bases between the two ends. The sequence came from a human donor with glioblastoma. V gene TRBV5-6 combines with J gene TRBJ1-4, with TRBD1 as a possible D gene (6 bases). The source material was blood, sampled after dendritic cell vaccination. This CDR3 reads CASSPRGIATNEKLFF. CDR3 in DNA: TGTGCCAGCAGTCCGAGGGGGATCGCAACTAATGAAAAACTGTTTTTT.